Reported below is one TCR beta chain. Its antigen is not known. The sample is drawn from a study of PD-1 blockade in classical Hodgkin lymphoma. Whole-study results and caveats: Nivolumab initiation under 1 year post-ASCT meant exclusion. The causes of the repertoire differences, possibly disease activity or prior therapy, remain undefined. Reports described newly diagnosed patients as having lower baseline TCR diversity than healthy donors. Complete responders started with a diversity level that resembled newly diagnosed patients at baseline.

Sequenced by immunoSEQ multiplex PCR; TCRdb stores in-frame clones only, minus some. In the table there are some 43,000 clones, 70% to 90% of which are singletons. The V gene's germline CDR1 is SGHNT and CDR2 YYREEE (reference sequence). CDR3 length: 15 residues. V lost 7 bases, J lost 5 bases, and 18 bases lay in between. Every patient experienced relapse after autologous stem cell transplantation, and brentuximab vedotin exposure varied. Sequenced material: peripheral blood mononuclear cells (PBMCs), taken before the second cycle of nivolumab. The sequence derives from a human donor with classical Hodgkin lymphoma. The chain recombines TRBV5-4 with TRBJ2-2, with D possibly called TRBD1 or TRBD2 (6 bases each). The CDR3 nucleotides read TGTGCCAGCTTTGAGGGGGGAGCAAATACCGGGGAGCTGTTTTTT. Translation gives CASFEGGANTGELFF.